Each of the 2 T cell receptor beta chains below was sequenced from the same sample in a study of blood T cell repertoires in COVID-19. TCRdb's copy holds only in-frame clones and misses some; the assay was immunoSEQ multiplex PCR. Of approximately 88,000 clones in the sample, under 80% were seen once. Sequenced sample: peripheral blood. Receptors were obtained from a woman aged 80 or over with active or convalescent COVID-19.

The chain uses TRBV7-9 and TRBJ1-4; D is unclear. The CDR3 has 13 amino acids. The germline V and J ends were trimmed by 5 bases and 8 bases, with 12 bases remaining between them. CDR1 SEHNR and CDR2 FQNEAQ come from the germline V gene (reference sequence). The DNA of the CDR3 is TGTGCCAGCAGCCCCGGTGGAGAGGAAAAACTGTTTTTT. It translates to CASSPGGEEKLFF.

As for this clone: A read error may be the cause here, since a much bigger clone is one base away. Other DNA sequences of this sample code for an identical CDR3. This rearrangement joins TRBV30 to TRBJ2-5; tentative D call: TRBD2 (7 bases). CDR1 and CDR2 from the germline V gene are GTSNPN and SVGIG (reference sequence). The V end was cut by 4 bases, the J end by 5 bases, with 17 bases between. The CDR3 covers 14 residues. The CDR3 protein is CAWKMAGAGETQYF. The CDR3 DNA sequence: TGTGCCTGGAAAATGGCGGGGGCGGGCGAGACCCAGTACTTC.